The clone carrying this T cell receptor (beta chain) has more than one count but fewer than ten. The data are from a study of blood T cell repertoires in COVID-19. In the study overall: Sites across the United States, Italy and Spain contributed samples from acute and convalescent COVID-19. The analysed material was cDNA or gDNA that came from T cells, B-cell-depleted T cells, or PBMCs.

Per the original data handling: Counts of nucleated cells, estimated from reference gene primer amplification, were obtained. Sequencing used immunoSEQ multiplex PCR; TCRdb keeps in-frame clones, though not all of them. The DNA was the basis for D and trimming; V, J and clone size are from that table. In the table there are around 56,000 clones, approximately 79% of which are singletons. Deletions cut 1 base from V and 2 bases from J, with 23 bases between. The germline V gene encodes CDR1 LNHNV and CDR2 YYDKDF (reference sequence). The CDR3 consists of 19 residues. Sequencing was performed on peripheral blood. This TCR came from a man in his 60s with acute or convalescent COVID-19. The chain links TRBV15 to TRBJ2-5; the D gene is possibly TRBD2 (7 bases). CDR3 loop: CATSRGWGASGDYQETQYF. CDR3 coding DNA: TGTGCCACCAGCAGAGGGTGGGGGGCTAGCGGAGATTATCAAGAGACCCAGTACTTC.